The clone carrying this TCR beta chain has a count of ten or more. This specimen belongs to a study of identical twins. MiXCR, applied by TCRdb to the 5' RACE reads, yields one record per CDR3 protein. This repertoire shows about 920,000 distinct CDR3 sequences, 9% to 15% found once; its top ten account for 1.5% to 2%. Germline V lookup: CDR1 SGHRS, CDR2 YFSETQ. Trimming shortened V by 4 bases and J by 3 bases, and 8 bases separated the two germline ends. The CDR3 is 12 residues long. These data are also associated with another study on yellow fever vaccine responses in identical twins.

This clonotype was obtained from a woman under 30 in good health. The specimen was PBMCs. The chain employs TRBV5-1 and TRBJ2-7; D not certain. CDR3 sequence reads: CASSPWGYEQYF. In DNA, the CDR3 is TGCGCCAGCAGCCCCTGGGGCTACGAGCAGTACTTC.